The 21 T cell receptor beta chains in this list originate from one sample, sequenced in a study of blood T cell repertoires in COVID-19. Repertoires were generated with immunoSEQ multiplex PCR, while TCRdb's copy carries only in-frame clones and drops some. The sample includes just over 300,000 clones, under 90% of them seen just once. Sample: PBMCs or T cells enriched from blood (not recorded which). These TCRs come from a man aged 25 to 40 who had recovered from COVID-19.

V usage is TRBV27 and J usage is TRBJ2-5; 7 nucleotides align to TRBD2. The germline gives CDR1 MNHEY, CDR2 SMNVEV (reference sequence). This CDR3 is 15 amino acids long. V shed 6 bases, J shed 3 bases, and the junction held 10 bases outside the gene matches. CDR3 in DNA: TGTGCCAGCAGACCAGACTCGCGGGGGAAAGAGACCCAGTACTTC. Translating gives CASRPDSRGKETQYF.

This chain joins TRBV19 and TRBJ2-1, with TRBD1 matching 8 bases. From germline, CDR1 is LNHDA and CDR2 SQIVND (reference sequence). The CDR3 totals 17 residues. With 2 bases clipped from V and 5 bases from J, the junction kept 11 bases outside the gene matches. Written as DNA, the CDR3 is TGTGCCAGTAGTATAACAGGGGGGACCACCATTCACAATGAGCAGTTCTTC. It encodes CASSITGGTTIHNEQFF.

The chain couples TRBV19 to TRBJ1-2; D call uncertain. The V end was cut by 7 bases, the J end by 0 bases, with 15 bases between. Per germline, CDR1 LNHDA and CDR2 SQIVND (reference sequence). The CDR3 loop spans 15 amino acids. The CDR3 loop reads CASIQPGSSNYGYTF. CDR3 DNA: TGTGCCAGTATTCAACCTGGGAGCTCTAACTATGGCTACACCTTC.

The chain employs TRBV27 and TRBJ2-5; D not certain. Trimming took 6 bases from V and 7 from J, leaving 9 bases between them. The V gene's germline CDR1 is MNHEY and CDR2 SMNVEV (reference sequence). The length of the CDR3 is 11 residues. The chain's CDR3 is CASRPSATQYF. The DNA for the CDR3 is TGTGCCAGCAGACCGAGCGCGACCCAGTACTTC.

This rearrangement joins TRBV7-9 to TRBJ2-7, with a weak D call TRBD1 (6 bases). The V and J ends lost 4 bases and 2 bases respectively, with 9 bases between them. Germline V gene sequence: CDR1 SEHNR, CDR2 FQNEAQ (reference sequence). The CDR3 loop spans 13 amino acids. The chain's CDR3 is CASSSGQTYEQYF. For the CDR3, the DNA is TGTGCCAGCAGCTCCGGACAGACCTACGAGCAGTACTTC.

The V and J genes are TRBV19 and TRBJ2-1; weak D call: TRBD2 (6 bases). Looked up from germline, CDR1 is LNHDA and CDR2 is SQIVND (reference sequence). Trimming left V 4 bases short and J 5 bases short, with 9 bases between. The CDR3 spans 13 residues. The CDR3 here is CASSTGLNNEQFF. The CDR3 region has the DNA TGTGCCAGTAGTACCGGACTAAACAATGAGCAGTTCTTC. The whole variable domain, filled in from reference TRBV19 and TRBJ2-1, reads DGGITQSPKYLFRKEGQNVTLSCEQNLNHDAMYWYRQDPGQGLRLIYYSQIVNDFQKGDIAEGYSVSREKKESFPLTVTSAQKNPTAFYLCASSTGLNNEQFFGPGTRLTVL.

The chain is built from TRBV29-1 and TRBJ2-1; 11 nucleotides match TRBD2. The ends lost 5 bases at V and 0 bases at J; junction bases unmatched: 3. Germline V gene sequence: CDR1 SQVTM, CDR2 ANQGSEA. This CDR3 has 15 amino acids. CDR3 in amino acids: CSVNGLAGSYNEQFF. The CDR3 DNA reads TGCAGCGTTAACGGACTAGCGGGCTCCTACAATGAGCAGTTCTTC.

This clone appeared a single time. The CDR3 is CASRHRLAGADTDTQYF. For the CDR3, the DNA is TGTGCCAGCAGACATCGACTAGCGGGGGCCGACACAGATACGCAGTATTTT. This chain connects TRBV3-1 (or the pseudogene TRBV3-2) to TRBJ2-3, with TRBD2 matching 12 bases. The germline V gene has CDR1 LGHDT and CDR2 YNNKEL (reference sequence). After removal of 6 bases from V and 2 bases from J, the junction contained 9 bases not matched to a gene. This CDR3 region has 17 residues.

V gene TRBV6-5 combines with J gene TRBJ1-1; no definite D call. The ends were cut back, 10 bases at V and 5 bases at J, with 11 bases in the middle. Germline V gene lookup returns CDR1 MNHEY and CDR2 SVGAGI. This CDR3 comprises 11 residues. CDR3 residues: CATSRRTEAFF. The CDR3 region has the DNA TGTGCCACCTCCCGCCGGACTGAAGCTTTCTTT.

This clone was detected once. The rearrangement uses TRBV2 and TRBJ2-7, with 9 bases fitting TRBD2. Losses at the gene ends were 3 bases for V and 2 bases for J; bases not matched to a gene: 2. This CDR3 spans 14 amino acids. Germline V gives CDR1 SNHLY, CDR2 FYNNEI. The CDR3 here is CASSEAGGTYEQYF. The CDR3 nucleotides read TGTGCCAGCAGTGAGGCGGGAGGGACCTACGAGCAGTACTTC.

The chain carries TRBV7-9 and TRBJ1-4; 9 bases are shared with TRBD1. The CDR3 extends over 15 amino acids. Trimming at V came to 5 bases and at J to 7 bases, leaving 8 bases not matched to a gene. CDR1 SEHNR and CDR2 FQNEAQ come from the germline V gene (reference sequence). Here the CDR3 reads CASSAAGTGFEKLFF. The CDR3 DNA sequence: TGTGCCAGCAGCGCCGCCGGGACAGGGTTTGAAAAACTGTTTTTT.

A single count supports this clone. V gene TRBV18 combines with J gene TRBJ1-5, with 12 bases identical to TRBD1. The ends lost 3 bases at V and 7 bases at J; junction bases unmatched: 7. This CDR3 has 16 residues. Germline V gene lookup returns CDR1 KGHSH and CDR2 LQKENI. The CDR3 loop reads CASSPLGQGAGQPQHF. CDR3 bases: TGTGCCAGCTCACCTCTGGGACAGGGGGCGGGCCAGCCCCAGCATTTT.

This clone turned up a few times. The gene calls are TRBV7-9 and TRBJ1-5; D not resolved. The germline V gene has CDR1 SEHNR and CDR2 FQNEAQ (reference sequence). V was shortened by 2 bases and J by 7 bases, with 6 bases between the two germline ends. The CDR3 has 12 residues. The CDR3 spells CASSLPLQPQHF. DNA for the CDR3: TGTGCCAGCAGCTTACCCCTACAGCCCCAGCATTTT.

The CDR3 is CASSESSGRGTGELFF. The CDR3 DNA follows: TGCGCCAGCAGTGAGTCAAGCGGGAGGGGGACCGGGGAGCTGTTTTTT. The chain links TRBV10-1 to TRBJ2-2; 10 nucleotides line up with TRBD2. This CDR3 contains 16 residues. Germline V lookup: CDR1 WNHNN, CDR2 SYGVQD (reference sequence). V was pared by 0 bases and J by 5 bases, with 3 bases of the junction left unmatched.

A single count supports this clone. This sequence joins TRBV7-2 and TRBJ2-7, with TRBD1 matching over 7 bases. Trimming at V came to 1 base and at J to 5 bases, leaving 8 bases not matched to a gene. In germline, CDR1 is SGHTA, CDR2 FQGNSA. The CDR3 contains 15 residues. The CDR3 loop is CASSLGGGGLNEQYF. The CDR3 DNA sequence: TGTGCCAGCAGCTTAGGAGGGGGCGGATTGAACGAGCAGTACTTC.

This chain links TRBV3-1 (or the pseudogene TRBV3-2) with TRBJ1-6; D gene uncertain. Germline V gene sequence: CDR1 LGHDT, CDR2 YNNKEL (reference sequence). Trimming pared 2 bases from V and 6 bases from J, leaving 8 bases between. The CDR3 consists of 14 residues. CDR3 loop: CASSQQGANSPLHF. For the CDR3, the DNA is TGTGCCAGCAGCCAACAAGGAGCTAATTCACCCCTCCACTTT.

The V call is TRBV10-2, the J call TRBJ1-1; D is ambiguous. CDR1 is WSHSY, CDR2 SAAADI, per germline. V lost 2 bases and J lost 4, with 8 bases in between. The CDR3 is 13 residues long. This CDR3 is CASSEPGLTEAFF. In DNA, the CDR3 is TGCGCCAGCAGTGAGCCAGGACTCACTGAAGCTTTCTTT.

The V call is TRBV28, the J call TRBJ2-7; 10 bases map to TRBD1. Germline V gives CDR1 MDHEN, CDR2 SYDVKM. The CDR3 totals 15 residues. Trimming at V came to 3 bases and at J to 2 bases, leaving 4 bases not matched to a gene. CDR3 loop: CASSLGGTGAYEQYF. CDR3 DNA sequence: TGTGCCAGCAGTTTGGGAGGGACAGGGGCCTACGAGCAGTACTTC. The complete variable domain, with remaining parts taken from reference TRBV28 and TRBJ2-7, reads DVKVTQSSRYLVKRTGEKVFLECVQDMDHENMFWYRQDPGLGLRLIYFSYDVKMKEKGDIPEGYSVSREKKERFSLILESASTNQTSMYLCASSLGGTGAYEQYFGPGTRLTVT.

The chain has TRBV13 and TRBJ2-7, with D possibly being TRBD2 (7 bases). The CDR3 contains 12 residues. Germline V CDR1 and CDR2: PRHDT, FYEKMQ (reference sequence). Trimming shortened V by 4 bases and J by 6 bases, and 10 bases separated the two germline ends. The CDR3 bases are TGTGCCAGCAGCTGGGGGGGGCTCGAGCAGTACTTC. This encodes CASSWGGLEQYF.

This clone has a single count. The chain recombines TRBV10-3 with TRBJ2-7, with TRBD2 identical over 7 bases. The germline V gene encodes CDR1 ENHRY and CDR2 SYGVKD. The CDR3 runs to 14 residues. The V and J ends lost 0 bases and 4 bases, in that order; junction bases with no gene match: 3. The CDR3 here is CAISESGGWYEQYF. The CDR3 DNA reads TGTGCCATCAGTGAGTCCGGGGGGTGGTACGAGCAGTACTTC.

V is TRBV30 and J is TRBJ1-3; tentative D call: TRBD1 (5 bases). The CDR3 loop spans 16 amino acids. CDR1 is GTSNPN, CDR2 SVGIG, per germline (reference sequence). The ends were cut back, 2 bases at V and 3 bases at J, with 17 bases in the middle. The CDR3 DNA reads TGTGCCTGGAGTCCCCCCCCTCAGGGAGGTGGAAACACCATATATTTT. As protein: CAWSPPPQGGGNTIYF.